This is a list of T cell receptor beta chains from one sample in a study of beta chain features in type 1 diabetes. TCRdb's copy holds only in-frame clones and misses some; the assay was immunoSEQ multiplex PCR. The sample lists about 740,000 clones; over 10% were seen once. Sequencing input: naive CD4+ T cells from blood. These TCRs come from a man aged 18-30 years with type 1 diabetes. CDR3s include the opening cysteine and the closing phenylalanine or tryptophan. D genes are given only for firm matches. Expanded clones are given a class, and other clones once, few, many or no size at all.

V gene,J gene,D gene,clone size,CDR3 DNA,CDR3 protein
TRBV7-9,TRBJ2-5,-,-,TGTGCCAGCAGCTTAGTGGCACCCCCCGGGACCCAGTACTTC,CASSLVAPPGTQYF
TRBV5-4,TRBJ2-7,-,-,TGTGCCAGCAGCCCGGGGGGCAGTAAATACGAGCAGTACTTC,CASSPGGSKYEQYF
TRBV7-4,TRBJ1-4,-,few,TGTGCCAGCAGCCCGAAACAGTATAATGAAAAACTGTTTTTT,CASSPKQYNEKLFF
TRBV28,TRBJ2-7,-,few,TGTGCCAGCAGTTCTTCCTCGACCTTCGGATATTGGCAGTACTTC,CASSSSSTFGYWQYF
TRBV7-3,TRBJ1-1,TRBD1,-,TGTGCCAGCAGCCCGGGACAGCTGAACACTGAAGCTTTCTTT,CASSPGQLNTEAFF
TRBV5-1,TRBJ1-1,TRBD1,-,TGCGCCAGCAGCGACAAAGGGACAGGAGGAGAAGCTTTCTTT,CASSDKGTGGEAFF
TRBV5-1,TRBJ2-5,TRBD2,-,TGCGCCAGCCGCTCTCGACTAGCGGAAGAAGAGACCCAGTACTTC,CASRSRLAEEETQYF
TRBV5-1,TRBJ1-2,-,-,TGCGCCAGCAGCTTGAGTATGACGGCTATGGGCTACACCTTC,CASSLSMTAMGYTF
TRBV2,TRBJ2-5,-,-,TGTGCCAGCAGTGAGGGAAGAAACGGGGAGACCCAGTACTTC,CASSEGRNGETQYF
TRBV4-1,TRBJ1-2,-,-,TGCGCCAGCAGCCAAGGGCACTTGACTAACTATGGCTACACCTTC,CASSQGHLTNYGYTF
TRBV28,TRBJ2-3,-,few,TGTGCCAGCAGTTTTCACGGAGGGATAGATACGCAGTATTTT,CASSFHGGIDTQYF
TRBV27,TRBJ1-4,-,-,TGTGCCAGCAGTTTTACGGCAGGTGGTAATGAAAAACTGTTTTTT,CASSFTAGGNEKLFF
TRBV29-1,TRBJ1-1,-,-,TGCAGCGTCAGGAACACTGAAGCTTTCTTT,CSVRNTEAFF
TRBV4-1,TRBJ1-5,-,-,TGCGCCAGCAGCCATACAGGGAGGTATCAGCCCCAGCATTTT,CASSHTGRYQPQHF
TRBV30,TRBJ2-7,TRBD1,-,TGTGCCTGGAGTTTGACAGGGGGTTTCTACGAGCAGTACTTC,CAWSLTGGFYEQYF
TRBV11-3,TRBJ2-7,-,-,TGTGCCAGCAGTACTGACAAGGGTTACGAGCAGTACTTC,CASSTDKGYEQYF
TRBV30,TRBJ2-7,-,few,TGTGCCTGGAGTAGTGAATCCGTAGAGCAGTACTTC,CAWSSESVEQYF
TRBV5-1,TRBJ2-6,-,few,TGCGCCAGCAGCTTCTCGCCCCCAGGGACGTCTGGGGCCAACGTCCTGACTTTC,CASSFSPPGTSGANVLTF
TRBV5-1,TRBJ1-5,-,-,TGCGCCAGCAGCTTGGACGGGGGCGGCAATCAGCCCCAGCATTTT,CASSLDGGGNQPQHF
TRBV29-1,TRBJ2-3,-,-,TGCAGCGTTGATGGGGGGGGGCCTATGGCAGATACGCAGTATTTT,CSVDGGGPMADTQYF
TRBV4-2,TRBJ2-3,-,-,TGTGCCAGCAGTTCTGCCGAGGGGGAGGGAGATACGCAGTATTTT,CASSSAEGEGDTQYF
TRBV4-2,TRBJ2-3,TRBD2,few,TGTGCCAGCAGCCAGGAACCGGGACTAGCGGGGACTTATACGCAGTATTTT,CASSQEPGLAGTYTQYF
TRBV9,TRBJ2-7,TRBD1,few,TGTGCCAGCAGCACGACAGGGTGGGGCGAGCAGTACTTC,CASSTTGWGEQYF
TRBV28,TRBJ2-1,-,-,TGTGCCAGCAGTTTATTAGAGGGTACCGAGCAGTTCTTC,CASSLLEGTEQFF
TRBV5-6,TRBJ1-1,TRBD1,-,TGTGCCAGCAGCTTAGGACAGGGTAGTGCAGCTTTCTTT,CASSLGQGSAAFF
TRBV23-1,TRBJ2-3,-,few,TGCGCCAGCAGTAGACGGGGGTGCACAGATACGCAGTATTTT,CASSRRGCTDTQYF
TRBV15,TRBJ1-1,-,-,TGTGCCACCAGCAGAGTGGGCCAAATGAACACTGAAGCTTTCTTT,CATSRVGQMNTEAFF
TRBV5-1,TRBJ2-3,TRBD1,-,TGCGCCAGCAGTATAGGGGGCCGGGGAGATACGCAGTATTTT,CASSIGGRGDTQYF
TRBV6-1,TRBJ1-2,-,-,TGTGCCAGCAGCGAAGGAGAAGGGGGAGGCTACACCTTC,CASSEGEGGGYTF
TRBV10-3,TRBJ2-2,-,-,TGTGCCATCAGTGATTTGCCGGGACAAGTCACCGGGGAGCTGTTTTTT,CAISDLPGQVTGELFF
TRBV9,TRBJ2-5,-,few,TGTGCCAGCAGCGTAGCGTGGGCCTCCGAGACCCAGTACTTC,CASSVAWASETQYF
TRBV12-5,TRBJ2-7,-,few,TGTGCTAGTGGACAAGCCCCGACAGTGTACTTC,CASGQAPTVYF
TRBV7-2,TRBJ2-3,TRBD1,-,TGTGCCAGCAGGCGGACAGGCCAGAGAACAGATACGCAGTATTTT,CASRRTGQRTDTQYF
TRBV14,TRBJ2-7,-,few,TGTGCCAGCAGCCCCTTGGGGGTACCCTACGAGCAGTACTTC,CASSPLGVPYEQYF
TRBV27,TRBJ2-7,TRBD2,-,TGTGCCAGCACGGGCGTTAGCGGGGCGCCCTACGAGCAGTACTTC,CASTGVSGAPYEQYF